The T cell receptor beta chain described here comes from a study of shared clonotypes between healthy human individuals. The overall study: Each donor contributed plates that comprised three CD4 naive, three CD4 memory, two CD8 naive and one CD8 memory.

It was across several immunoSEQ plates that each subset's genomic DNA was evenly split. Each PCR replicate from the sorted subsets contained around 200 ng DNA, which is about 30,000 T cell genomes. The method was immunoSEQ multiplex PCR; TCRdb's version includes in-frame clones alone and lacks a portion of them. Of approximately 1,500,000 clones in the sample, around 97% were seen once. Partitioning of CD4+ cells yielded a CD45RA+ naive subset and a CD45RA-negative memory subset. The germline CDR1 and CDR2 sequences are LNHDA and SQIVND (reference sequence). Unmatched junction bases numbered 3, after V lost 3 bases and J lost 2 bases. CDR3 length: 16 amino acids.

The receptor was derived from a young man in good health. This chain connects TRBV19 to TRBJ2-1; TRBD2 agrees at 11 bases. Sequenced sample: naive CD4+ T cells sorted from blood. Stated subset: CD45RA+ positively selected. As DNA, the CDR3 is TGTGCCAGTAGTATTCGACTAGCGGGAACCTACAATGAGCAGTTCTTC. Its translation is CASSIRLAGTYNEQFF.